This T cell receptor (beta chain) originates from a study of naive and memory T cell subsets. Both TRBC1 and TRBC2 were covered by a beta constant-region primer of two equimolar oligonucleotides. Four rounds of PCR amplified the ligated cDNA using nested alpha and beta constant-region primers plus SP2. A single record per CDR3 protein comes from TCRdb applying MiXCR to the UMI-ligation and nested PCR reads. Of tens of thousands of distinct CDR3 sequences in the sample, 9% to 9.5% were seen once. This clonotype was counted at least ten times. Its specificity is unknown. Four subsets defined by CD45RA and CD27 were sorted after CD3, CD4, CD8 and live/dead staining. From germline, CDR1 is MNHEY and CDR2 SVGEGT. V shed 7 bases, J shed 3 bases, and the junction held 10 bases outside the gene matches. The CDR3 covers 15 residues. Study conclusions and caveats: Between naive and memory subsets, TCR abundance power law exponents differed.

This sequence was found in a human donor in good health. The sample taken for sequencing was naive CD8+ T cells from blood. The chain links TRBV6-2 or TRBV6-3 to TRBJ2-7; 9 bases match TRBD2. The CDR3 DNA is TGTGCCAGCACCATTAGCGGGGGTCCCGGCTACGAGCAGTACTTC. It specifies CASTISGGPGYEQYF.